Described below is a single TCR beta chain sequence and its context. Its specificity is unknown. One end of the junction does not line up with germline, which may come from a read error. A modified ARM-PCR protocol with three rounds of nested PCR amplified TCRbeta. TCRdb re-analysed the multiplex PCR reads in MiXCR, keeping a single row per CDR3 protein. Of under 150,000 distinct CDR3 sequences listed, about 71% were seen once; the top ten hold around a sixth. This sample's RNA came from whole unsorted tissue. Chemotherapy-naive patients with new lung cancer underwent thoracic surgery in China, August–late 2014. There are 13 residues in the CDR3. Germline lookup yields CDR1 SGHAT and CDR2 FQDESV (reference sequence). The data belong to a study of tumor and adjacent non-tumor tissue in lung cancer. Study-level background: Patients comprised about a dozen adenocarcinoma, 2 squamous cell carcinoma and 1 small cell lung cancer. On average, productive TCRbeta reads reached about 4.4 million per sample. General study points: Normal lung showed higher cumulative top 100 clone frequency than tumor.

The TCR sequence derives from a man aged 55 to 70 with small cell lung cancer. The material sequenced was lung tumor tissue. The chain couples TRBV11-1 to TRBJ2-1, with D hard to call. The CDR3 DNA reads as TGTGCCTGCAGCTTAGACGGAAACAGTGAGCACTTCTTC. This gives the protein CACSLDGNSEHFF.